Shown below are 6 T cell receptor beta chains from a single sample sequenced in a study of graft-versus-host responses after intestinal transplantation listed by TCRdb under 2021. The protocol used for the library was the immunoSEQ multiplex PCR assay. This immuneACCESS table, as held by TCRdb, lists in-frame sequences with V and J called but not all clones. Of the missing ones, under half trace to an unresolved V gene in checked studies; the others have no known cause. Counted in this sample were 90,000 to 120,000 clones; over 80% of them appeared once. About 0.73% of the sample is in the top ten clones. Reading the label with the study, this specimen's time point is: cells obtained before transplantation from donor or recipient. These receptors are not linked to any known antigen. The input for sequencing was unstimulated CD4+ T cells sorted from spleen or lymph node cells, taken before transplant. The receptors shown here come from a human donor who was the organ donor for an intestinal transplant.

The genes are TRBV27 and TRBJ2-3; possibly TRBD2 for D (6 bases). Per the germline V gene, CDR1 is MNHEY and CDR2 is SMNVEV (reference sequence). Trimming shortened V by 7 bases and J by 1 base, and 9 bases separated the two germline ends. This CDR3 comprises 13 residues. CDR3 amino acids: CASKREGTDTQYF. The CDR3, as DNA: TGTGCCAGCAAAAGGGAGGGCACAGATACGCAGTATTTT.

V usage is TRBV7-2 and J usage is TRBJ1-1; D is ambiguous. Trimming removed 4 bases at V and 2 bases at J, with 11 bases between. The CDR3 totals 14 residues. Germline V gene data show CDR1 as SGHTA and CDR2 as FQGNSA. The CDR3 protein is CASSSGLINTEAFF. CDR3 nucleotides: TGTGCCAGCAGCTCAGGACTGATCAACACTGAAGCTTTCTTT.

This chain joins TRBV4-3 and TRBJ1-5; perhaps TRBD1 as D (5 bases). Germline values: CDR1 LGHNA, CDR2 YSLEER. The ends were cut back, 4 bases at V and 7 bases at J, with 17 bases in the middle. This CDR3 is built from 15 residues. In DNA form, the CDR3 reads TGCGCCAGCAGCCCACGGGACTCAGGCGGGCAGCCCCAGCATTTT. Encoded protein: CASSPRDSGGQPQHF.

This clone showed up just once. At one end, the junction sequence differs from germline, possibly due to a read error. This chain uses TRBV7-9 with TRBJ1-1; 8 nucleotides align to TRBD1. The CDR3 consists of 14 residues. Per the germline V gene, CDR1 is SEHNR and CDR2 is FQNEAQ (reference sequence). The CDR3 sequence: CASTLGQGHTEAFF. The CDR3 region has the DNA TGTGCCAGCACCTTAGGACAGGGTCACACTGAAGCTTTCTTT.

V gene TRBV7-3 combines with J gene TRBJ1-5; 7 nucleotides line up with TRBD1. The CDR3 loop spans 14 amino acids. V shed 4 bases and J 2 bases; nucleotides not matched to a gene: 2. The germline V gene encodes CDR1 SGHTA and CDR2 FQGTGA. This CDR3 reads CASSYTGGNQPQHF. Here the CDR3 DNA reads TGTGCCAGCAGCTATACAGGGGGCAATCAGCCCCAGCATTTT.

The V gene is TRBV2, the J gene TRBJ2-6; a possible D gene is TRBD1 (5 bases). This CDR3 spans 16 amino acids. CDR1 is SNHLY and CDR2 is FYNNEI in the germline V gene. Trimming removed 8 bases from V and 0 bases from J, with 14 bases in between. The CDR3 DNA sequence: TGTGCCAGCTCACAGGTCGTAAACTCTGGGGCCAACGTCCTGACTTTC. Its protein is CASSQVVNSGANVLTF.